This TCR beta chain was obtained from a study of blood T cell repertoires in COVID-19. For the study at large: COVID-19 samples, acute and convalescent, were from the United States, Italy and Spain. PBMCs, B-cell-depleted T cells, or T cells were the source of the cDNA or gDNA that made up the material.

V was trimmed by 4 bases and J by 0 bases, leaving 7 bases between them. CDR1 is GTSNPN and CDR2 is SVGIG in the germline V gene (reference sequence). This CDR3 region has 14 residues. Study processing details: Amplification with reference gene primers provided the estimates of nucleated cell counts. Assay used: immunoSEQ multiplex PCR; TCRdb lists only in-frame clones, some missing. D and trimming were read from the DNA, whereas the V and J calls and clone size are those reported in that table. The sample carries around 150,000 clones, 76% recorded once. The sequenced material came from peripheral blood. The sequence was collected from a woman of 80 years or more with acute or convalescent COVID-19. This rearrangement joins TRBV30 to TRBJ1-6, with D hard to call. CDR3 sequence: CAWTGSSYNSPLHF. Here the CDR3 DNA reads TGTGCCTGGACAGGAAGCTCCTATAATTCACCCCTCCACTTT. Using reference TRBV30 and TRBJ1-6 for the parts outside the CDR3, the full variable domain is SQTIHQWPATLVQPVGSPLSLECTVEGTSNPNLYWYRQAAGRGLQLLFYSVGIGQISSEVPQNLSASRPQDRQFILSSKKLLLSDSGFYLCAWTGSSYNSPLHFGNGTRLTVT.